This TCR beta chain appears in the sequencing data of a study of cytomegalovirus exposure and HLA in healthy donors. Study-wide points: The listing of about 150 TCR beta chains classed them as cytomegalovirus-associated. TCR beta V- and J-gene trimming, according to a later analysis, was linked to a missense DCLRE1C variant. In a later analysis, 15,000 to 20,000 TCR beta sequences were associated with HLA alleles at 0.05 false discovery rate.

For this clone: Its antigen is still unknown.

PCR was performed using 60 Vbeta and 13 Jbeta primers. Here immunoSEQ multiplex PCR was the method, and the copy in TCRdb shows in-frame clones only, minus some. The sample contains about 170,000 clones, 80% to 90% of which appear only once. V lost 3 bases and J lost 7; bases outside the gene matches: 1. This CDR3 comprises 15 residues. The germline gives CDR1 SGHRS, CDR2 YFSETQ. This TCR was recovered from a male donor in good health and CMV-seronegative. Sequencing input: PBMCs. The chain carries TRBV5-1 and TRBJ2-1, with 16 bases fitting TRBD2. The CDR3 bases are TGCGCCAGCAGCTCGGGACTAGCGGGGGGGAATGAGCAGTTCTTC. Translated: CASSSGLAGGNEQFF.